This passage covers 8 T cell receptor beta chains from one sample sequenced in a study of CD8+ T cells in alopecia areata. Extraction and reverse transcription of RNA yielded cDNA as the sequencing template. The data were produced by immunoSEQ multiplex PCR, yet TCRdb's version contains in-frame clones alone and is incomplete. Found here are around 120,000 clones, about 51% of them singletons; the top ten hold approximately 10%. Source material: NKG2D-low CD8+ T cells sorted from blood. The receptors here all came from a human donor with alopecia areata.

This chain's CDR3 is CASSSWGLGNEQFF. The DNA for the CDR3 is TGCGCCAGCAGCTCCTGGGGCTTGGGGAATGAGCAGTTCTTC. This chain links TRBV5-1 with TRBJ2-1, with D perhaps matching TRBD1 (5 bases). From germline, CDR1 is SGHRS and CDR2 YFSETQ. Trimming took off 3 bases at V and 7 bases at J, with 14 bases between the two ends. The CDR3 length is 14 residues.

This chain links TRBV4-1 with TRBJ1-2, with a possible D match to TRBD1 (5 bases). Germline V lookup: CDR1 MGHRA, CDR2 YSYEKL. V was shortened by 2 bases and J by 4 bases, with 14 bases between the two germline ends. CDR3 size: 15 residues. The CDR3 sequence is CASSQQLRDLYGYTF. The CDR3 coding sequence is TGCGCCAGCAGCCAACAACTCCGGGACCTCTATGGCTACACCTTC.

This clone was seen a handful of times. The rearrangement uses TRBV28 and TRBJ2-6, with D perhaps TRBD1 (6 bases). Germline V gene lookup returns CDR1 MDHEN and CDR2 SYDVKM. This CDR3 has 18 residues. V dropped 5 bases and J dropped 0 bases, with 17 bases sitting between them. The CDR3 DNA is TGTGCCAGCAGTGCAACGCCCCAGGGGAGCTCTGGGGCCAACGTCCTGACTTTC. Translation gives CASSATPQGSSGANVLTF.

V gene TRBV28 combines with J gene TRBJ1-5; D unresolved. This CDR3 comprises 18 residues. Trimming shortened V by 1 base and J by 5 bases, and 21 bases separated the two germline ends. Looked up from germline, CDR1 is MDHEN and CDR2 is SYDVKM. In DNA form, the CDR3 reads TGTGCCAGCAGTTTATTGGGCCTCCGAGACTCTTTCCATCAGCCCCAGCATTTT. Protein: CASSLLGLRDSFHQPQHF.

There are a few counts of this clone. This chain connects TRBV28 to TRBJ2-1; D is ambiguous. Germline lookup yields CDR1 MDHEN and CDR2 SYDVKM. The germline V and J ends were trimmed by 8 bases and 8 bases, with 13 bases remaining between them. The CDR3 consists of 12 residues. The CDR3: CASCGPSDEQFF. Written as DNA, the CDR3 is TGTGCCAGCTGCGGCCCATCCGATGAGCAGTTCTTC.

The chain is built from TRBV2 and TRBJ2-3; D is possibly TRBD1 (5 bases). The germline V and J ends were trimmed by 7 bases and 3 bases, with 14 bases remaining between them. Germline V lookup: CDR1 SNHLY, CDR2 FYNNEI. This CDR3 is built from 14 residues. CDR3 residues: CASTSTELTDTQYF. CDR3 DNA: TGTGCCAGCACCTCGACAGAACTAACAGATACGCAGTATTTT.

The CDR3 sequence is CASSFSDEQFF. The CDR3 DNA follows: TGTGCCAGCAGTTTCTCCGATGAGCAGTTCTTC. J is TRBJ2-1 and V is TRBV28; D unresolved. CDR3 length: 11 residues. The germline V and J ends were trimmed by 3 bases and 8 bases, with 5 bases remaining between them. Germline CDR1 MDHEN, CDR2 SYDVKM. Drawing the rest from reference TRBV28 and TRBJ2-1, the complete variable domain is DVKVTQSSRYLVKRTGEKVFLECVQDMDHENMFWYRQDPGLGLRLIYFSYDVKMKEKGDIPEGYSVSREKKERFSLILESASTNQTSMYLCASSFSDEQFFGPGTRLTVL.

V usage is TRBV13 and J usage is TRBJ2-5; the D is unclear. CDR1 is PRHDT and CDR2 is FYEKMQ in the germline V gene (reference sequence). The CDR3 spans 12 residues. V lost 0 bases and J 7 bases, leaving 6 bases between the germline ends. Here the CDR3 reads CASSLGRATQYF. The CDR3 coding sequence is TGTGCCAGCAGCTTAGGCCGGGCGACCCAGTACTTC.